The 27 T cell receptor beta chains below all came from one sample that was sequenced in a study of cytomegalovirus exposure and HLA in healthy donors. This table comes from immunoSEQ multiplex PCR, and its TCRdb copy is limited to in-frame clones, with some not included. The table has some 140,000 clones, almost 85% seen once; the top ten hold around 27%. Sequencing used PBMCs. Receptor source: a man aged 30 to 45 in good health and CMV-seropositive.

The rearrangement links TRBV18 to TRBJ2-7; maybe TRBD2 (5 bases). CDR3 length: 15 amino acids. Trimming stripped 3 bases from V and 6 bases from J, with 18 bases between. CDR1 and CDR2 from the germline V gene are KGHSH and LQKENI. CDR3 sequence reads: CASSPEAAQSGEQYF. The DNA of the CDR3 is TGTGCCAGCTCACCTGAAGCGGCCCAGAGTGGCGAGCAGTACTTC.

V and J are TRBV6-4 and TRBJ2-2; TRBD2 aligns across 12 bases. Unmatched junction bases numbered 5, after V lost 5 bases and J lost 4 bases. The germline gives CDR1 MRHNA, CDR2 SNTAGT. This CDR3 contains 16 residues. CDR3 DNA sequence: TGTGCCAGCAGTCGCGGGACTAGCGGGTCCACCGGGGAGCTGTTTTTT. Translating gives CASSRGTSGSTGELFF.

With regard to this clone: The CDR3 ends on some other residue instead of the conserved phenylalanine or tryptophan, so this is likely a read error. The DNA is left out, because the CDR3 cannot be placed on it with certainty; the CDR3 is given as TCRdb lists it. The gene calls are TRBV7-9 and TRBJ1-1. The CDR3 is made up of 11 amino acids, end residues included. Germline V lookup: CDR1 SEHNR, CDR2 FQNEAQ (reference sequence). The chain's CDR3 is CASTSFIGGTP.

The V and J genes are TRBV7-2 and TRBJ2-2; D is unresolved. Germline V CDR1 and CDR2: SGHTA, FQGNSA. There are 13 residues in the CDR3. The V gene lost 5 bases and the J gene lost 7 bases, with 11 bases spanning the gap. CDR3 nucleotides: TGTGCCAGCAGCCCCCCTAATGGCGGGGAGCTGTTTTTT. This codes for CASSPPNGGELFF.

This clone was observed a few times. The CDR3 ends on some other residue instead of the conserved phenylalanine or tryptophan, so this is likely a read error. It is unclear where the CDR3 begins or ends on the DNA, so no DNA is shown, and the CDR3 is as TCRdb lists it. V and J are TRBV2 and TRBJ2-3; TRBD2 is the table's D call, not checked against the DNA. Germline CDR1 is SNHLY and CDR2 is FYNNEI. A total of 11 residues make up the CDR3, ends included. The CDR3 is CASSEPTSVLP.

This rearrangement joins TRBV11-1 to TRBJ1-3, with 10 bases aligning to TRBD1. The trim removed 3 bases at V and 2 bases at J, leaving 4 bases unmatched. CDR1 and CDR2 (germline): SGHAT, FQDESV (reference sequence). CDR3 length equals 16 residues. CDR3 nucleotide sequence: TGTGCCAGCAGCTTGACAGGGGGCTATCCTGGAAACACCATATATTTT. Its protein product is CASSLTGGYPGNTIYF.

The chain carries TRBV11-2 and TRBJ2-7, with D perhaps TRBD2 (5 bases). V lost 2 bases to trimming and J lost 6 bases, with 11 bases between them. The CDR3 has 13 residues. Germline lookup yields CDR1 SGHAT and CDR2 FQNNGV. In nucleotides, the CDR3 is TGTGCCAGCAGCTTAAGCCGGGAAAGCGAGCAGTACTTC. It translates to CASSLSRESEQYF.

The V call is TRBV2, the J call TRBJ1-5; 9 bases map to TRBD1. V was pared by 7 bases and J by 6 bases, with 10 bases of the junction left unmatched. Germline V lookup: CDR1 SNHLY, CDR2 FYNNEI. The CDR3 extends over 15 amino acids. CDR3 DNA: TGTGCCAGCACCTTCCTGGACAGGGGAAGTCAGCCCCAGCATTTT. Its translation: CASTFLDRGSQPQHF.

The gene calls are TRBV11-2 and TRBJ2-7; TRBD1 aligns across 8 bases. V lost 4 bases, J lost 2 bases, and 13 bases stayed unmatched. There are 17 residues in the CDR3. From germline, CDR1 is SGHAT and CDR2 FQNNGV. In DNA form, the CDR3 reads TGTGCCAGCAGCTCAGGGGGGTGGGACAGGTCTACCTACGAGCAGTACTTC. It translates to CASSSGGWDRSTYEQYF.

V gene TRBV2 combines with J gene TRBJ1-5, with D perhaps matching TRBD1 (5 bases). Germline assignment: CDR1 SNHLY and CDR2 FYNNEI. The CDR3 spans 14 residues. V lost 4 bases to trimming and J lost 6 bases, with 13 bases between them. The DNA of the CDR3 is TGTGCCAGCAGTGGAGACAGCCCATCTCAGCCCCAGCATTTT. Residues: CASSGDSPSQPQHF.

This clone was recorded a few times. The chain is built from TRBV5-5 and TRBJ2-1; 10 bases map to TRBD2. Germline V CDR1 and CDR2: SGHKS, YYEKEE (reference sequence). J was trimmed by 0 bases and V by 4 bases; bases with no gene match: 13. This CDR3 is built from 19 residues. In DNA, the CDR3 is TGTGCCAGCAGCCCTGGGGGTAGCGGGGGGCCTAGCTCCTACAATGAGCAGTTCTTC. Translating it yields CASSPGGSGGPSSYNEQFF.

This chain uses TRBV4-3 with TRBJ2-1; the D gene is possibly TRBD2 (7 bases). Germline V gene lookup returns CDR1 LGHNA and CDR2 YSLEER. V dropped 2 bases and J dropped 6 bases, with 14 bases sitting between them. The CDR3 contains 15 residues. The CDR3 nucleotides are TGCGCCAGCAGCCAATTACGGGGGGCGACCAATGAGCAGTTCTTC. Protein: CASSQLRGATNEQFF.

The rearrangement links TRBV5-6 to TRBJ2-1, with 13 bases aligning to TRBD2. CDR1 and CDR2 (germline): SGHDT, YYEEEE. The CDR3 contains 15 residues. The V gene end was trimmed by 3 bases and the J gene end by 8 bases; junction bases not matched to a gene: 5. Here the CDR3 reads CASSYGTSGTDEQFF. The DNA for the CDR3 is TGTGCCAGCAGCTATGGGACTAGCGGGACCGATGAGCAGTTCTTC.

CDR3 nucleotide sequence: TGCAGCGTTGATTGCGACAGGGACAATGAGCAGTTCTTC. Translated, it gives CSVDCDRDNEQFF. V gene TRBV29-1 combines with J gene TRBJ2-1; 7 nucleotides match TRBD1. Germline assignment: CDR1 SQVTM and CDR2 ANQGSEA. This CDR3 comprises 13 residues. Germline trimming cut 3 bases from V and 5 bases from J; bases unmatched to any gene: 4.

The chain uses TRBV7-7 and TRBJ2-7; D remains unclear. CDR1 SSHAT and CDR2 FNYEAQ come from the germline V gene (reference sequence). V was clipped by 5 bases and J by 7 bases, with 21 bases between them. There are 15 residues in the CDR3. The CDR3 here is CASSPSRQTGGEQYF. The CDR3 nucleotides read TGTGCCAGCAGCCCCTCCCGCCAGACGGGTGGGGAGCAGTACTTC.

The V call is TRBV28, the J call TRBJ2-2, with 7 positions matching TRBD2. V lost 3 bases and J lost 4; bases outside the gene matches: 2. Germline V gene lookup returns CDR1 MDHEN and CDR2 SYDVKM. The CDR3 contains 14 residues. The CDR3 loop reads CASSFAGATGELFF. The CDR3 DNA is TGTGCCAGCAGTTTCGCGGGAGCCACCGGGGAGCTGTTTTTT.

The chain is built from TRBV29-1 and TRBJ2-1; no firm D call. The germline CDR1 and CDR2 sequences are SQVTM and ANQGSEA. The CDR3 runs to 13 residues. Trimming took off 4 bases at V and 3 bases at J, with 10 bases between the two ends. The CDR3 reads CSVGQRLYNEQFF. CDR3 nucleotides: TGCAGCGTTGGGCAGCGACTCTACAATGAGCAGTTCTTC.

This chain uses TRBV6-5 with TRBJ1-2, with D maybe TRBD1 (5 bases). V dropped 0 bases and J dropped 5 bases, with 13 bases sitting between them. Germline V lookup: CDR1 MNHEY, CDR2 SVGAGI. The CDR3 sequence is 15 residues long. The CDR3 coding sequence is TGTGCCAGCAGTTACTCGACTGGGGCCGGTTATGGCTACACCTTC. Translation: CASSYSTGAGYGYTF.

The CDR3 protein is CASVQGPYEQYF. CDR3 sequence (DNA): TGTGCCAGCGTACAGGGGCCCTACGAGCAGTACTTC. This chain joins TRBV5-4 and TRBJ2-7; 7 bases fit TRBD1. Trimming cost V 7 bases and J 2 bases; bases outside gene matches: 3. The CDR3 has 12 amino acids. CDR1 and CDR2 from the germline V gene are SGHNT and YYREEE (reference sequence).

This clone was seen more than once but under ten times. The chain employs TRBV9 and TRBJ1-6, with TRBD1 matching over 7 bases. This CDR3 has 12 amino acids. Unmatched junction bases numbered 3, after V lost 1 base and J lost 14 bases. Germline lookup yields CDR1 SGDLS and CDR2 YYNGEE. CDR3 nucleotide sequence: TGTGCCAGCAGCGTAACAGGGGAAACCCTCCACTTT. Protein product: CASSVTGETLHF.

The CDR3 nucleotides are TGTGCCAGCTCACCGAGGACTAGCGGGATACAAGAGACCCAGTACTTC. Protein sequence: CASSPRTSGIQETQYF. The V call is TRBV18, the J call TRBJ2-5; 12 bases line up with TRBD2. Germline assignment: CDR1 KGHSH and CDR2 LQKENI. This CDR3 region has 16 residues. Trimming removed 3 bases from V and 2 bases from J; junction bases left unmatched: 4. The full variable domain, in which reference TRBV18 and TRBJ2-5 provide the parts outside the CDR3, is NAGVMQNPRHLVRRRGQEARLRCSPMKGHSHVYWYRQLPEEGLKFMVYLQKENIIDESGMPKERFSAEFPKEGPSILRIQQVVRGDSAAYFCASSPRTSGIQETQYFGPGTRLLVL.

Here the CDR3 reads CASSPRRARAEQFF. The CDR3 DNA reads as TGTGCCAGCAGCCCCCGGCGAGCGAGAGCCGAGCAGTTCTTC. The rearrangement uses TRBV5-8 and TRBJ2-1; unclear D gene. The V end was cut by 4 bases, the J end by 10 bases, with 18 bases between. CDR1 SGHTS and CDR2 YDEGEE come from the germline V gene. CDR3 size: 14 residues.

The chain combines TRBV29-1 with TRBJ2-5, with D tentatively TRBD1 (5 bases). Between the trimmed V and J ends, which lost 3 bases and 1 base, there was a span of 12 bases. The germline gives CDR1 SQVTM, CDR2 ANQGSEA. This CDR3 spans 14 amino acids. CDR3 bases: TGCAGCGTTGACGCAGGGCAGGGCCAAGAGACCCAGTACTTC. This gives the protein CSVDAGQGQETQYF. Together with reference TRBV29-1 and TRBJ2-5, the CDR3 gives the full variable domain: SAVISQKPSRDICQRGTSLTIQCQVDSQVTMMFWYRQQPGQSLTLIATANQGSEATYESGFVIDKFPISRPNLTFSTLTVSNMSPEDSSIYLCSVDAGQGQETQYFGPGTRLLVL.

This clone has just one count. The CDR3 loop is CASSRTGNNEQFF. The CDR3 DNA reads TGTGCCAGTAGTAGGACAGGGAATAATGAGCAGTTCTTC. V gene TRBV19 combines with J gene TRBJ2-1; 8 bases align to TRBD1. Germline trimming cut 4 bases from V and 7 bases from J; bases unmatched to any gene: 3. CDR3 length: 13 residues. From germline, CDR1 is LNHDA and CDR2 SQIVND (reference sequence).

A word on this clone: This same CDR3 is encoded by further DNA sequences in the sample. The CDR3 sequence: CASNRGNEKLFF. The CDR3 nucleotides are TGTGCCAGCAACAGGGGTAATGAAAAACTGTTTTTT. The V and J genes are TRBV2 and TRBJ1-4, with 7 bases that match TRBD1. The CDR3 totals 12 residues. The trim removed 7 bases at V and 4 bases at J, leaving 0 bases unmatched. Germline-derived CDR1 and CDR2 are SNHLY and FYNNEI.

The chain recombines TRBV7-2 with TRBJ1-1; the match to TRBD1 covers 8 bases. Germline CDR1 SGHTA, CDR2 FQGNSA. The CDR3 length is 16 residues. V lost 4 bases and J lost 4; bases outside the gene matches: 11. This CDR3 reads CASSSDRVDGGTEAFF. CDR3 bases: TGTGCCAGCAGCTCGGACAGGGTCGATGGCGGCACTGAAGCTTTCTTT.

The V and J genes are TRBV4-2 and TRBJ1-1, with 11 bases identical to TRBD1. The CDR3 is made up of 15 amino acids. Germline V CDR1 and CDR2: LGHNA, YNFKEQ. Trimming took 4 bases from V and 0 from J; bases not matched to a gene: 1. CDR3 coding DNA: TGTGCCAGCAGCCCGGACAGGGGGCTGAACACTGAAGCTTTCTTT. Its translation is CASSPDRGLNTEAFF.